This TCR beta chain was captured in a study of graft-versus-host responses after intestinal transplantation. Study at large: Each transplant was multivisceral, liver-intestinal, or isolated intestinal. Whole-study results and caveats: Recipient marrow harbored GvH clones, some of which surfaced first in ileum or blood. Early after transplant, HvG declines were associated with peak levels of circulating GvH clones.

On this clone: What it recognizes is unknown.

The CDR3 is made up of 15 amino acids. Germline V gives CDR1 SNHLY, CDR2 FYNNEI. Trimming cost V 3 bases and J 0 bases; bases outside gene matches: 3. Produced via immunoSEQ multiplex PCR; TCRdb's table is partial and in-frame only. Found here are 90,000 to 120,000 clones, approximately 86% of them singletons; the top ten hold around 0.76%. This receptor was identified in a human donor who was the organ donor for an intestinal transplant. The V and J genes are TRBV2 and TRBJ2-3; 7 positions agree with TRBD1. Source: unstimulated CD4+ T cells sorted from spleen or lymph node cells, taken before transplant. The CDR3 bases are TGTGCCAGCAGTGATCGGACAGGAAGCACAGATACGCAGTATTTT. This translates into CASSDRTGSTDTQYF.